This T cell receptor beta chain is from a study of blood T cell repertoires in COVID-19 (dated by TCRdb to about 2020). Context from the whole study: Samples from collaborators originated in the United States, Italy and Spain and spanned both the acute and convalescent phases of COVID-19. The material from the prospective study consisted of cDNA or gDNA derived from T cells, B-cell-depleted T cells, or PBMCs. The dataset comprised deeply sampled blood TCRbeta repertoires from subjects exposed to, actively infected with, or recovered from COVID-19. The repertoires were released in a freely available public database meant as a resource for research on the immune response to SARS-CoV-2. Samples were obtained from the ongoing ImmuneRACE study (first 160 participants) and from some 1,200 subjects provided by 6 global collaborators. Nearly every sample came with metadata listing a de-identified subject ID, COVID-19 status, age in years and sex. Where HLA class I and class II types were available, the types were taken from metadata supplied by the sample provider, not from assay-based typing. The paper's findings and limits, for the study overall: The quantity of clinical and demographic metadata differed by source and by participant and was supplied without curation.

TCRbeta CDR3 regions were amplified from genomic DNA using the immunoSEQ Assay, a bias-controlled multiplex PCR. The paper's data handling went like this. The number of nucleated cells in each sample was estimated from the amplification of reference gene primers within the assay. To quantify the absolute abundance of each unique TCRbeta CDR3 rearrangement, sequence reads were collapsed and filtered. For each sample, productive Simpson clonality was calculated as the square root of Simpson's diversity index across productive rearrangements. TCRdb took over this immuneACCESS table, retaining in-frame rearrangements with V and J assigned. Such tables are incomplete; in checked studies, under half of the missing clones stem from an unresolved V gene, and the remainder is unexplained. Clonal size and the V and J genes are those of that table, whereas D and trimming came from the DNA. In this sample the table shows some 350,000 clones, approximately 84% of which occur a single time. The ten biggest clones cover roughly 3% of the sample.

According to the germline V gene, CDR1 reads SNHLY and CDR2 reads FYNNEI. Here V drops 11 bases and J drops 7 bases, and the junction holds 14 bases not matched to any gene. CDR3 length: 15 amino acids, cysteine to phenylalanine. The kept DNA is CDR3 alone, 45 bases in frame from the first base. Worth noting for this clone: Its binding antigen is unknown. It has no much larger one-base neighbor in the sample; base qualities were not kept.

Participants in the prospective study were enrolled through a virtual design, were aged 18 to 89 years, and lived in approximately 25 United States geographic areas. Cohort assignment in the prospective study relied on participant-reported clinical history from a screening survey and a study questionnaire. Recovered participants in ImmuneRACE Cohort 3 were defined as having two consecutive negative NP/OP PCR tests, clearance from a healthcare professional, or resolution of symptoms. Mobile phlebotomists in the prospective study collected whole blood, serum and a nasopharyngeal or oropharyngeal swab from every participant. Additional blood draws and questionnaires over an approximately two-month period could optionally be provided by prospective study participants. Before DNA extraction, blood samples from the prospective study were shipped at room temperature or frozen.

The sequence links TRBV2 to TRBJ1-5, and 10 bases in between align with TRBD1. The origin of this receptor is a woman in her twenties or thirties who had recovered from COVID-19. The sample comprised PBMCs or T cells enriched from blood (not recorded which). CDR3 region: CAVGTGQGVLQPQHF. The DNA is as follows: TGTGCCGTGGGCACCGGACAGGGGGTCTTACAGCCCCAGCATTTT.